This record concerns one T cell receptor (beta chain) sequence. The antigen remains unidentified. Germline V gives CDR1 MDHEN, CDR2 SYDVKM. This CDR3 has 13 amino acids. The V gene lost 2 bases and the J gene lost 3 bases, with 8 bases spanning the gap. This sample is part of a study of shared clonotypes between healthy human individuals. Study outcomes and limitations: Among donors, sharing of clonotypes was expected to be affected by sequencing depth.

Each donor was a Caucasian adult residing in Nashville, Tennessee. Sequencing was at deep level. The protocol was immunoSEQ multiplex PCR, while the TCRdb copy is restricted to in-frame clones and leaves out a portion. The profile shows approximately 1.5 million clones, approximately 98% of them singletons. The sample comprised naive CD4+ T cells sorted from blood. This sample's subset: CD45RA+ positively selected. The source is a young man in good health. This sequence joins TRBV28 and TRBJ2-7; D gene ambiguous. The CDR3 loop reads CASSLPGDYEQYF. CDR3 nucleotides: TGTGCCAGCAGTTTACCTGGGGACTACGAGCAGTACTTC.